Following are 13 T cell receptor beta chains from one sample sequenced in a study of siplizumab effects on memory and regulatory T cells. Sequencing was performed with immunoSEQ multiplex PCR; in TCRdb, only in-frame clones are kept and a portion is missing. The table lists 55,000 to 65,000 clones, around 97% of them singletons, with around 0.99% in the top ten. The sample consisted of naive CD8+ T cells sorted from blood. These TCRs come from a human donor in good health.

The J gene is TRBJ1-2, the V gene TRBV18; the match to TRBD1 covers 9 bases. The length of the CDR3 is 14 residues. CDR1 KGHSH and CDR2 LQKENI come from the germline V gene. V dropped 4 bases and J dropped 8; count of bases not matched to a gene: 8. This CDR3 is CASSLGGTGIGYTF. The CDR3, as DNA: TGTGCCAGCTCACTCGGTGGGACAGGGATCGGCTACACCTTC.

The CDR3 reads CASKNSTGSPYGYTF. CDR3 sequence (DNA): TGTGCCAGCAAAAATTCGACAGGGAGCCCCTATGGCTACACCTTC. This rearrangement joins TRBV2 to TRBJ1-2; 7 bases are a match to TRBD1. V shed 7 bases and J 4 bases; nucleotides not matched to a gene: 12. CDR3 length equals 15 residues. Germline V gives CDR1 SNHLY, CDR2 FYNNEI. Based on the CDR3 plus reference TRBV2 and TRBJ1-2, the full variable domain is EPEVTQTPSHQVTQMGQEVILRCVPISNHLYFYWYRQILGQKVEFLVSFYNNEISEKSEIFDDQFSVERPDGSNFTLKIRSTKLEDSAMYFCASKNSTGSPYGYTFGSGTRLTVV.

The J gene is TRBJ2-7, the V gene TRBV5-5; 8 bases fit TRBD1. V lost 4 bases, J lost 0 bases, and 9 bases stayed unmatched. This CDR3 has 16 amino acids. Germline-derived CDR1 and CDR2 are SGHKS and YYEKEE (reference sequence). CDR3 DNA: TGTGCCAGCAGCGCGCCGGGGGACAGGAGCTCCTACGAGCAGTACTTC. Its translation: CASSAPGDRSSYEQYF. The full variable domain, completed using reference TRBV5-5 and TRBJ2-7, is DAGVTQSPTHLIKTRGQQVTLRCSPISGHKSVSWYQQVLGQGPQFIFQYYEKEERGRGNFPDRFSARQFPNYSSELNVNALLLGDSALYLCASSAPGDRSSYEQYFGPGTRLTVT.

The rearrangement uses TRBV14 and TRBJ2-7, with 7 bases lining up with TRBD2. The CDR3 covers 16 residues. The J segment lost 3 bases and the V segment lost 4 bases, leaving 12 bases of the junction unmatched. The germline V gene has CDR1 SGHDN and CDR2 FVKESK. The CDR3 DNA reads TGTGCCAGCAGCCCTCGTTTGGGAGGGACGTACTACGAGCAGTACTTC. It specifies CASSPRLGGTYYEQYF.

The genes are TRBV6-4 and TRBJ1-1; D gene unclear. Germline assignment: CDR1 MRHNA and CDR2 SNTAGT. The CDR3 runs to 13 residues. Trimming stripped 2 bases from V and 2 bases from J, with 6 bases between. As DNA, the CDR3 is TGTGCCAGCAGTGACCTGAAAAACACTGAAGCTTTCTTT. It is translated as CASSDLKNTEAFF.

Details on this clone: At the DNA level, this CDR3 is encoded by other sequences in the same sample as well. This sequence joins TRBV28 and TRBJ2-2; 7 nucleotides agree with TRBD2. The CDR3 contains 17 residues. J gave up 8 bases and V 6 bases, and 18 bases lay outside the gene matches. In germline, CDR1 is MDHEN, CDR2 SYDVKM. The CDR3 DNA reads as TGTGCCAGCAGCTTAGAAGGGTGGGGAGGGCGGAGTGGGGAGCTGTTTTTT. It is translated as CASSLEGWGGRSGELFF.

The chain has TRBV7-2 and TRBJ1-1, with D perhaps TRBD1 (5 bases). The germline CDR1 and CDR2 sequences are SGHTA and FQGNSA. V lost 5 bases and J lost 1, with 11 bases in between. The length of the CDR3 is 14 residues. DNA of the CDR3: TGTGCCAGCAGCCATCAGGACACGAACACTGAAGCTTTCTTT. Its translation: CASSHQDTNTEAFF. The variable domain in full, with the rest retrieved from reference TRBV7-2 and TRBJ1-1, is GAGVSQSPSNKVTEKGKDVELRCDPISGHTALYWYRQSLGQGLEFLIYFQGNSAPDKSGLPSDRFSAERTGGSVSTLTIQRTQQEDSAVYLCASSHQDTNTEAFFGQGTRLTVV.

Points on this clone: Distinct nucleotide sequences in the sample also encode this CDR3. This chain connects TRBV9 to TRBJ1-1; no reliable D call. In germline, CDR1 is SGDLS, CDR2 YYNGEE. The CDR3 has 12 residues. With 0 bases removed from V and 3 bases from J, the gap between germline ends came to 3 bases. CDR3 protein: CASSVGDTEAFF. CDR3 nucleotide sequence: TGTGCCAGCAGCGTAGGCGACACTGAAGCTTTCTTT.

Comments on this clone: The sample carries other DNA sequences with the same CDR3. The gene calls are TRBV27 and TRBJ2-7; the D gene is possibly TRBD2 (6 bases). Germline CDR1 and CDR2: MNHEY and SMNVEV (reference sequence). Trimming cost V 2 bases and J 4 bases, with 9 bases left between them. The CDR3 runs to 13 residues. CDR3 sequence reads: CASSLGRGYEQYF. The CDR3 DNA sequence: TGTGCCAGCAGTTTAGGGCGGGGTTACGAGCAGTACTTC.

This chain connects TRBV27 to TRBJ2-3, with 10 bases lining up with TRBD2. Looked up from germline, CDR1 is MNHEY and CDR2 is SMNVEV (reference sequence). The CDR3 totals 17 residues. V gave up 5 bases and J gave up 0 bases; unmatched junction bases: 8. In DNA form, the CDR3 reads TGTGCCAGCAGTCCTTGGACTAGCGGCTCTAGCACAGATACGCAGTATTTT. Translating gives CASSPWTSGSSTDTQYF.

The V call is TRBV2, the J call TRBJ1-3, with a weak D call TRBD1 (6 bases). The CDR3 consists of 15 residues. The germline CDR1 and CDR2 sequences are SNHLY and FYNNEI. V was cut by 6 bases and J by 0 bases, with 12 bases left in between. The CDR3 DNA reads as TGTGCCAGCAGCAAATACAGGGACTCTGGAAACACCATATATTTT. As protein: CASSKYRDSGNTIYF.

The chain links TRBV28 to TRBJ2-5, with D possibly being TRBD2 (6 bases). Looked up from germline, CDR1 is MDHEN and CDR2 is SYDVKM. The V end lost 11 bases, the J end lost 7 bases, and 14 bases lay between the germline ends. CDR3 length: 11 residues. The CDR3 loop reads CAAEGLGTQYF. The CDR3 coding sequence is TGTGCCGCGGAGGGCTTGGGGACCCAGTACTTC.

The chain recombines TRBV19 with TRBJ2-7; 8 nucleotides agree with TRBD1. The CDR3 loop spans 15 amino acids. Looked up from germline, CDR1 is LNHDA and CDR2 is SQIVND (reference sequence). V gave up 0 bases and J gave up 5 bases; unmatched junction bases: 6. CDR3: CASSIDRAGQDEQYF. In DNA form, the CDR3 reads TGTGCCAGTAGTATAGATCGGGCGGGACAGGACGAGCAGTACTTC.